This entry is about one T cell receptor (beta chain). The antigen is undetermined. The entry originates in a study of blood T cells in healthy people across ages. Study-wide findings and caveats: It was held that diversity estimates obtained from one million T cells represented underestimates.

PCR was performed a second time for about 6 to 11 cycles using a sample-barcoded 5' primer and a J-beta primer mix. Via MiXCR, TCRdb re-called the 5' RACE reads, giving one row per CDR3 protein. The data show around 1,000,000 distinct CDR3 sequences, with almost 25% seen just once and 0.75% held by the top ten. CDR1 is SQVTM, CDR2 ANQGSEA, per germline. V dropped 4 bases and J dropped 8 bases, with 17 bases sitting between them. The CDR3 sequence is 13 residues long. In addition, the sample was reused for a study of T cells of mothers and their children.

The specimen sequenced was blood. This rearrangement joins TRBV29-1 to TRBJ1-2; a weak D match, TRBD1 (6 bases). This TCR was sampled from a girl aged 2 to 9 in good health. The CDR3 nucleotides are TGCAGCGTTGTGTTCGGGGGCGCGGGGGGCTACACCTTC. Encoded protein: CSVVFGGAGGYTF.